These 27 T cell receptor beta chains were all obtained from the same sample, sequenced in a study of cytomegalovirus exposure and HLA in healthy donors. Researchers ran the PCR with 60 Vbeta and 13 Jbeta primers. TCRdb keeps only in-frame clones here, not all; method: immunoSEQ multiplex PCR. The data contain around 62,000 clones, roughly 80% of them singletons. Source material: PBMCs. Receptors were obtained from a woman aged 25 to 39 in good health and CMV-seronegative.

This clone was found once. V and J are TRBV13 and TRBJ2-2, with D unclear. The CDR3 runs 14 residues. V was pared by 4 bases and J by 6 bases, with 12 bases between. Germline V gives CDR1 PRHDT, CDR2 FYEKMQ (reference sequence). Written as DNA, the CDR3 is TGTGCCAGCAGCTCCCCTATCCGGGCCGGGGAGCTGTTTTTT. Encoded protein: CASSSPIRAGELFF.

This chain uses TRBV5-4 with TRBJ2-3, with D perhaps TRBD2 (6 bases). Germline V gene lookup returns CDR1 SGHNT and CDR2 YYREEE (reference sequence). The V end was cut by 4 bases, the J end by 3 bases, with 18 bases between. The CDR3 has 16 amino acids. The CDR3, as DNA: TGTGCCAGCAGCGCCTCGTGGGTAGCGGATACAGATACGCAGTATTTT. This gives the protein CASSASWVADTDTQYF.

The V gene is TRBV5-4, the J gene TRBJ2-5, with TRBD1 matching 8 bases. The CDR3 runs 17 residues. Per germline, CDR1 SGHNT and CDR2 YYREEE (reference sequence). V shed 4 bases and J 2 bases; nucleotides not matched to a gene: 13. For the CDR3, the DNA is TGTGCCAGCAGCCCAGATCCCGACAGGGGCTTTCAAGAGACCCAGTACTTC. Translation gives CASSPDPDRGFQETQYF.

V usage is TRBV5-4 and J usage is TRBJ2-1; D unresolved. Germline CDR1 and CDR2: SGHNT and YYREEE (reference sequence). V gave up 4 bases and J gave up 4 bases, with 9 bases separating them. The CDR3 has 13 amino acids. CDR3 protein: CASSHNKYNEQFF. CDR3 nucleotide sequence: TGTGCCAGCAGCCATAACAAGTACAATGAGCAGTTCTTC.

The chain uses TRBV7-8 and TRBJ1-5; no clear D. The length of the CDR3 is 13 residues. V dropped 1 base and J dropped 5 bases, with 6 bases sitting between them. Looked up from germline, CDR1 is SGHVS and CDR2 is FQNEAQ. The CDR3 protein is CASSLVEDQPQHF. The CDR3 bases are TGTGCCAGCAGCTTAGTAGAGGATCAGCCCCAGCATTTT.

The chain couples TRBV4-1 to TRBJ1-1, with TRBD1 identical over 9 bases. The junction had 21 bases not matched to a gene; V was cut back by 4 bases and J by 6 bases. Germline V gene data show CDR1 as MGHRA and CDR2 as YSYEKL. This CDR3 region has 19 residues. The CDR3 coding sequence is TGCGCCAGCAGCCTCGCTCCCGGGAAACAGGGGGCGCGAGGAGCTGAAGCTTTCTTT. The encoded protein is CASSLAPGKQGARGAEAFF.

This clone was picked up a small number of times. The chain carries TRBV4-2 and TRBJ1-4, with a tentative D call TRBD1 (5 bases). The CDR3 sequence is 17 residues long. V lost 0 bases and J 6 bases, leaving 17 bases between the germline ends. From germline, CDR1 is LGHNA and CDR2 YNFKEQ. The CDR3 DNA reads as TGTGCCAGCAGCCAAGATCGGGTGGGGGGTACTGATGAAAAACTGTTTTTT. This sequence encodes CASSQDRVGGTDEKLFF.

This clone was counted once. V usage is TRBV7-9 and J usage is TRBJ2-3; D is possibly TRBD2 (7 bases). This CDR3 is 14 amino acids long. Germline assignment: CDR1 SEHNR and CDR2 FQNEAQ (reference sequence). The V gene lost 0 bases and the J gene lost 5 bases, with 9 bases spanning the gap. CDR3 DNA: TGTGCCAGCAGCTTAGCGGGGGGGCAAGATACGCAGTATTTT. This encodes CASSLAGGQDTQYF.

This chain connects TRBV4-1 to TRBJ2-7; D is undetermined. V was pared by 0 bases and J by 3 bases, with 18 bases between. The CDR3 covers 17 residues. Germline V gene lookup returns CDR1 MGHRA and CDR2 YSYEKL. The CDR3 DNA sequence: TGCGCCAGCAGCCAAGATGAGGCCTCCGTTTTCATCTACGAGCAGTACTTC. Protein sequence: CASSQDEASVFIYEQYF.

V and J are TRBV27 and TRBJ2-5; weak D call: TRBD2 (5 bases). Trimming shortened V by 4 bases and J by 0 bases, and 18 bases separated the two germline ends. Germline V CDR1 and CDR2: MNHEY, SMNVEV (reference sequence). The CDR3 consists of 17 residues. This CDR3 reads CASSSRGRTPYQETQYF. As DNA, the CDR3 is TGTGCCAGCAGTTCCCGCGGACGGACTCCGTACCAAGAGACCCAGTACTTC.

This clone was seen only a few times. In DNA, the CDR3 is TGTGCCAGCAGTTCGATACAGGACAGGGGGTTGGATGGCTACACCTTC. Its protein product is CASSSIQDRGLDGYTF. The rearrangement links TRBV28 to TRBJ1-2, with 10 bases that match TRBD1. CDR3 length: 16 amino acids. Germline loops: CDR1 MDHEN, CDR2 SYDVKM. J lost 6 bases, V lost 4 bases, and 11 bases had no gene match.

The chain combines TRBV18 with TRBJ1-1, with TRBD1 as a possible D gene (6 bases). Germline V gene lookup returns CDR1 KGHSH and CDR2 LQKENI. The CDR3 extends over 15 amino acids. Trimming removed 3 bases from V and 1 base from J, with 12 bases in between. The CDR3 sequence is CASSPLDSKNTEAFF. DNA of the CDR3: TGTGCCAGCTCACCCCTGGACAGCAAGAACACTGAAGCTTTCTTT.

This chain links TRBV10-3 with TRBJ2-3; tentatively, D is TRBD2 (5 bases). CDR3 length: 15 residues. CDR1 is ENHRY and CDR2 is SYGVKD in the germline V gene. V shed 7 bases and J shed 2 bases, with 16 bases lying between them. CDR3 sequence reads: CAITKDGEDTDTQYF. The CDR3 region has the DNA TGTGCCATCACTAAAGACGGGGAAGACACAGATACGCAGTATTTT.

The chain couples TRBV5-5 to TRBJ1-2; 7 bases are shared with TRBD1. The CDR3 covers 14 residues. Trimming took 3 bases from V and 4 from J; bases not matched to a gene: 6. Germline-derived CDR1 and CDR2 are SGHKS and YYEKEE (reference sequence). CDR3 bases: TGTGCCAGCAGCTCCGGGACAGAGACCTATGGCTACACCTTC. Translation gives CASSSGTETYGYTF.

In DNA, the CDR3 is TGTGCCAGCAGCTTGGGGACAGGGTTTAATCAGCCCCAGCATTTT. Its protein product is CASSLGTGFNQPQHF. The chain joins TRBV5-6 to TRBJ1-5; TRBD1 aligns across 8 bases. J gave up 4 bases and V 0 bases, and 3 bases lay outside the gene matches. The CDR3 is 15 residues long. Germline lookup yields CDR1 SGHDT and CDR2 YYEEEE.

The J gene is TRBJ1-5, the V gene TRBV14; D unresolved. Germline loops: CDR1 SGHDN, CDR2 FVKESK. Trimming cost V 2 bases and J 4 bases, with 6 bases left between them. The CDR3 has 13 amino acids. The CDR3 sequence: CASSQSLNQPQHF. The CDR3 DNA reads TGTGCCAGCAGCCAATCTCTGAATCAGCCCCAGCATTTT.

V and J are TRBV7-8 and TRBJ2-1; tentatively, D is TRBD1 (6 bases). CDR3 length: 17 amino acids. V lost 7 bases and J lost 1, with 20 bases in between. CDR1 is SGHVS and CDR2 is FQNEAQ in the germline V gene. The CDR3 reads CASTRSRGKDSYNEQFF. The CDR3 nucleotides read TGTGCCAGCACCCGCTCAAGGGGGAAGGATTCCTACAATGAGCAGTTCTTC.

The chain joins TRBV9 to TRBJ2-1; 12 bases map to TRBD2. Germline V CDR1 and CDR2: SGDLS, YYNGEE. Unmatched junction bases numbered 4, after V lost 2 bases and J lost 7 bases. The CDR3 sequence is 15 residues long. CDR3 protein: CASSVTSGGSNEQFF. CDR3 DNA: TGTGCCAGCAGCGTTACTAGCGGGGGGTCGAATGAGCAGTTCTTC.

V is TRBV6-1 and J is TRBJ1-2; D unresolved. The CDR3 extends over 14 amino acids. Per the germline V gene, CDR1 is MNHNS and CDR2 is SASEGT. Trimming pared 6 bases from V and 0 bases from J, leaving 11 bases between. The CDR3 DNA reads TGTGCCAGCAGCAACAGCCACCCTAACTATGGCTACACCTTC. Protein product: CASSNSHPNYGYTF.

The J gene is TRBJ1-2, the V gene TRBV7-2; the match to TRBD1 covers 8 bases. Germline trimming cut 5 bases from V and 14 bases from J; bases unmatched to any gene: 10. The CDR3 spans 12 residues. Germline CDR1 and CDR2: SGHTA and FQGNSA. CDR3 amino acids: CASSIRDRKSTF. CDR3 DNA sequence: TGTGCCAGCAGCATCCGGGACAGGAAGTCAACCTTC.

CDR3 in DNA: TGTGCCATCAGTACTAGCGGGGGGGCGGGTATATACGAGCAGTACTTC. The encoded protein is CAISTSGGAGIYEQYF. The chain recombines TRBV10-3 with TRBJ2-7, with 13 nucleotides matching TRBD2. Germline V lookup: CDR1 ENHRY, CDR2 SYGVKD. The CDR3 is made up of 16 amino acids. The V gene end was trimmed by 5 bases and the J gene end by 4 bases; junction bases not matched to a gene: 8.

Only one count was recorded for this clone. V gene TRBV18 combines with J gene TRBJ1-5; 7 bases map to TRBD1. Germline CDR1 is KGHSH and CDR2 is LQKENI. The CDR3 covers 13 residues. V lost 2 bases and J lost 5; bases outside the gene matches: 0. The CDR3 DNA sequence: TGTGCCAGCTCACCAGGGACAGATCAGCCCCAGCATTTT. This sequence encodes CASSPGTDQPQHF. The full variable domain, its missing parts supplied by reference TRBV18 and TRBJ1-5, is NAGVMQNPRHLVRRRGQEARLRCSPMKGHSHVYWYRQLPEEGLKFMVYLQKENIIDESGMPKERFSAEFPKEGPSILRIQQVVRGDSAAYFCASSPGTDQPQHFGDGTRLSIL.

This chain connects TRBV11-1 to TRBJ1-1; D is ambiguous. V was trimmed by 1 base and J by 10 bases, leaving 7 bases between them. Per the germline V gene, CDR1 is SGHAT and CDR2 is FQDESV (reference sequence). The CDR3 totals 11 residues. The CDR3 nucleotides read TGTGCCAGCAGCTTAGAGGCAGGAGCTTTCTTT. The encoded protein is CASSLEAGAFF.

This clone was seen only a few times. The J gene is TRBJ1-1, the V gene TRBV5-1, with D hard to call. The CDR3 covers 14 residues. The V and J ends lost 3 bases and 1 base respectively, with 10 bases between them. Looked up from germline, CDR1 is SGHRS and CDR2 is YFSETQ. The CDR3 bases are TGCGCCAGCAGCTCAACCGGGTGGAACACTGAAGCTTTCTTT. Translated, it gives CASSSTGWNTEAFF.

CDR3 coding DNA: TGTGCCAGCAGCTTTCGGAGGGCAACTAATGAAAAACTGTTTTTT. Translating gives CASSFRRATNEKLFF. The chain joins TRBV11-2 to TRBJ1-4, with no clear D. Germline lookup yields CDR1 SGHAT and CDR2 FQNNGV. The V end was cut by 3 bases, the J end by 0 bases, with 8 bases between. The CDR3 loop spans 15 amino acids. Drawing the rest from reference TRBV11-2 and TRBJ1-4, the complete variable domain is EAGVAQSPRYKIIEKRQSVAFWCNPISGHATLYWYQQILGQGPKLLIQFQNNGVVDDSQLPKDRFSAERLKGVDSTLKIQPAKLEDSAVYLCASSFRRATNEKLFFGSGTQLSVL.

The V and J genes are TRBV19 and TRBJ1-2; 8 bases agree with TRBD1. The CDR3 sequence is 15 residues long. V was clipped by 6 bases and J by 4 bases; unmatched bases: 10. The germline gives CDR1 LNHDA, CDR2 SQIVND (reference sequence). The CDR3 DNA is TGTGCCAGTAGCAAAGGTTGGCAGGGGGCCTATGGCTACACCTTC. Encoded protein: CASSKGWQGAYGYTF.

The chain carries TRBV4-1 and TRBJ1-6; the D gene is possibly TRBD1 (5 bases). Germline CDR1 MGHRA, CDR2 YSYEKL. V was shortened by 1 base and J by 2 bases, with 15 bases between the two germline ends. The CDR3 is made up of 18 amino acids. CDR3 DNA sequence: TGCGCCAGCAGCCAAGTGGTCAGGGATGTTGCCTATAATTCACCCCTCCACTTT. This sequence encodes CASSQVVRDVAYNSPLHF.